This T cell receptor beta chain was sequenced during a study of regulatory T cells in long-lasting Graves disease. Germline V gives CDR1 DFQATT, CDR2 SNEGSKA (reference sequence). The CDR3 consists of 11 residues. To make TCR beta libraries, researchers used iRepertoire HTBI primers and Arm-PCR of CDR3 regions. TCRdb itself ran the multiplex PCR reads through MiXCR, one entry per CDR3 protein. This sample has approximately 490,000 distinct CDR3 sequences; roughly 17% occur once, and the top ten carry 9.5% to 15%. Time point reported: newly diagnosed GD, antithyroid drugs for less than 3 months. PBMCs were the source of the RNA used for TCR sequencing. This clonotype was recorded at least ten times. The same sample was also studied in work on T cells in Graves' hyperthyroidism and ophthalmopathy. According to that study: Researchers barred patients who had uncontrolled infection, other autoimmune disease, pregnancy or lactation. First-round RT-PCR of the TCR CDR3 relied on the HTBI primer set. Most clonotypes expanded in thyroid above 0.001 were likewise present in blood.

The sample here was peripheral blood mononuclear cells (PBMCs), taken at new diagnosis, from a patient treated with antithyroid drugs. The chain uses TRBV20-1 and TRBJ2-5; TRBD2 aligns across 8 bases. This sequence was found in a man between 40 and 49 years old with Graves disease. CDR3 sequence: CSAGGEETQYF. CDR3 sequence (DNA): TGCAGCGCCGGGGGGGAAGAGACCCAGTACTTC.